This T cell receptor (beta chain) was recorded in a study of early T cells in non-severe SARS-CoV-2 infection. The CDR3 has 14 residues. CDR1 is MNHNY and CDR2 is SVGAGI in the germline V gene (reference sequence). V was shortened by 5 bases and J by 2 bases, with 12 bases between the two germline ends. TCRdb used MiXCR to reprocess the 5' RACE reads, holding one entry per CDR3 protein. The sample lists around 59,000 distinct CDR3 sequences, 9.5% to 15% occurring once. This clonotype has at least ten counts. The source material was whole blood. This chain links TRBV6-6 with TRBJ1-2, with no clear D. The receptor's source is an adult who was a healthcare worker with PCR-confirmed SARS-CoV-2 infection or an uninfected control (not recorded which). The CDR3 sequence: CASSAGSGNYGYTF. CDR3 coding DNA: TGTGCCAGCAGTGCCGGGTCCGGGAACTATGGCTACACCTTC.